A selection of T cell receptor beta chains follows, all from one sample in a study of cytomegalovirus exposure and HLA in healthy donors. Clones were read by immunoSEQ multiplex PCR, and TCRdb kept only the in-frame ones, dropping some. The sample records about 90,000 clones, over 65% being singletons. Sequenced: PBMCs. Receptors were obtained from a woman aged 18-29 years in good health and CMV-seropositive. Both conserved end residues are part of each CDR3. The order of the fields is clone size, J gene, V gene, D gene, CDR3 protein, CDR3 DNA. The D gene is left open where the match is weak. A clone size is listed for some rows: how often the clone was seen (once, few, many), or a class if it is expanded.

size: -
J: TRBJ2-3
V: TRBV20-1
D: -
CDR3: CSARVMDTQYF
DNA: TGCAGTGCTAGAGTTATGGATACGCAGTATTTT

size: -
J: TRBJ2-2
V: TRBV2
D: -
CDR3: CASNKGVIGELFF
DNA: TGTGCCAGCAACAAGGGAGTCATCGGGGAGCTGTTTTTT

size: -
J: TRBJ1-1
V: TRBV27
D: -
CDR3: CASSLGAGYATEAFF
DNA: TGTGCCAGCAGTTTGGGAGCGGGATACGCCACTGAAGCTTTCTTT

size: -
J: TRBJ1-4
V: TRBV19
D: TRBD1
CDR3: CASSIGQGGIGSNEKLFF
DNA: TGTGCCAGTAGTATTGGACAGGGAGGTATCGGGTCTAATGAAAAACTGTTTTTT

size: -
J: TRBJ2-2
V: TRBV7-7
D: -
CDR3: CASSLERGTGELFF
DNA: TGTGCTAGCAGCTTAGAACGGGGGACCGGGGAGCTGTTTTTT

size: -
J: TRBJ1-3
V: TRBV9
D: -
CDR3: CASSVVGIEAGNTIYF
DNA: TGTGCCAGCAGCGTAGTCGGGATCGAGGCTGGAAACACCATATATTTT

size: once
J: TRBJ1-6
V: TRBV6-1
D: -
CDR3: CASSADSGLNSPLHF
DNA: TGTGCCAGCAGTGCCGACAGCGGGCTTAATTCACCCCTCCACTTT

size: -
J: TRBJ2-1
V: TRBV9
D: TRBD2
CDR3: CASSASGTQSNEQFF
DNA: TGTGCCAGCAGTGCTAGCGGGACCCAATCCAATGAGCAGTTCTTC

size: -
J: TRBJ2-5
V: TRBV7-8
D: TRBD1
CDR3: CASSTRDSYQETQYF
DNA: TGTGCCAGCAGCACCCGGGACAGCTACCAAGAGACCCAGTACTTC

size: few
J: TRBJ2-5
V: TRBV18
D: TRBD2
CDR3: CASSPSSGSSETQYF
DNA: TGTGCCAGCTCACCATCTAGCGGGAGCAGCGAGACCCAGTACTTC

size: few
J: TRBJ2-1
V: TRBV5-1
D: -
CDR3: CASSPSPTSYNEQFF
DNA: TGCGCCAGCAGCCCCTCCCCGACTAGCTACAATGAGCAGTTCTTC

size: -
J: TRBJ1-5
V: TRBV7-2
D: TRBD1
CDR3: CASSFRGTGDSNQPQHF
DNA: TGTGCCAGCAGCTTTAGGGGTACAGGGGATAGCAATCAGCCCCAGCATTTT

size: -
J: TRBJ2-7
V: TRBV2
D: -
CDR3: CASADIGGGSSYEQYF
DNA: TGTGCCAGCGCCGATATCGGGGGAGGCAGCTCCTACGAGCAGTACTTC

size: -
J: TRBJ1-1
V: TRBV5-6
D: -
CDR3: CASSFGRTSGGEAFF
DNA: TGTGCCAGCAGCTTCGGACGGACCTCGGGGGGTGAAGCTTTCTTT

size: -
J: TRBJ2-1
V: TRBV7-9
D: TRBD2
CDR3: CASSFQASGRFNEQFF
DNA: TGTGCCAGCAGCTTCCAGGCTAGCGGGAGGTTCAATGAGCAGTTCTTC

size: -
J: TRBJ1-5
V: TRBV18
D: -
CDR3: CASSPVRDQPQHF
DNA: TGTGCCAGCTCACCGGTGAGAGATCAGCCCCAGCATTTT

size: -
J: TRBJ2-1
V: TRBV2
D: TRBD1
CDR3: CASSGRGLNNEQFF
DNA: TGTGCCAGCAGTGGAAGGGGGCTAAACAATGAGCAGTTCTTC

size: -
J: TRBJ2-4
V: TRBV27
D: TRBD2
CDR3: CASSLSTGGSGKNIQYF
DNA: TGTGCCAGCAGTTTATCGACGGGCGGGAGTGGAAAAAACATTCAGTACTTC

size: -
J: TRBJ1-3
V: TRBV5-1
D: TRBD1
CDR3: CASSLRQGAGGPGNTIYF
DNA: TGCGCCAGCAGCTTAAGGCAGGGCGCAGGGGGGCCTGGAAACACCATATATTTT

size: few
J: TRBJ2-7
V: TRBV5-1
D: TRBD2
CDR3: CASGPTGLGREQYF
DNA: TGCGCCAGCGGACCCACGGGACTAGGGCGCGAGCAGTACTTC

size: -
J: TRBJ2-5
V: TRBV5-1
D: -
CDR3: CASSVEGSGETQYF
DNA: TGCGCCAGCAGCGTGGAGGGGTCCGGGGAGACCCAGTACTTC

size: -
J: TRBJ2-5
V: TRBV7-8
D: TRBD1
CDR3: CASSLAGTGFTEQYF
DNA: TGTGCCAGCAGCTTAGCTGGGACAGGCTTCACGGAGCAGTACTTC

size: -
J: TRBJ2-2
V: TRBV7-6
D: TRBD2
CDR3: CASSPTSGRPVTGELFF
DNA: TGTGCCAGCAGCCCAACTAGCGGGAGGCCGGTAACCGGGGAGCTGTTTTTT

size: -
J: TRBJ1-1
V: TRBV5-4
D: TRBD1
CDR3: CASSSRQGAGNTEAFF
DNA: TGTGCCAGCAGCTCTCGACAGGGGGCGGGGAATACTGAAGCTTTCTTT

size: -
J: TRBJ2-7
V: TRBV7-6
D: TRBD2
CDR3: CASSVVAGDEQYF
DNA: TGTGCCAGCAGCGTGGTAGCGGGGGACGAGCAGTACTTC

size: -
J: TRBJ2-5
V: TRBV14
D: TRBD1
CDR3: CASSPGTGETQYF
DNA: TGTGCCAGCAGCCCTGGGACAGGAGAGACCCAGTACTTC

size: -
J: TRBJ1-3
V: TRBV30
D: -
CDR3: CAWVSGHRSGNTIYF
DNA: TGTGCCTGGGTCTCTGGACACCGCTCTGGAAACACCATATATTTT

size: few
J: TRBJ2-7
V: TRBV6-5
D: -
CDR3: CASSPSSYEQYF
DNA: TGTGCCAGCAGCCCTAGCTCCTACGAGCAGTACTTC

size: -
J: TRBJ1-2
V: TRBV5-1
D: TRBD1
CDR3: CASSPTGQFYGYTF
DNA: TGCGCCAGCAGCCCCACGGGACAGTTTTATGGCTACACCTTC

size: -
J: TRBJ2-1
V: TRBV11-3
D: -
CDR3: CASSLVLATYNEQFF
DNA: TGTGCCAGCAGCTTAGTTCTAGCTACCTACAATGAGCAGTTCTTC

size: -
J: TRBJ2-5
V: TRBV7-9
D: -
CDR3: CSSSFSQGNLQETQYF
DNA: TGTTCCAGCAGCTTCTCGCAGGGCAACTTACAAGAGACCCAGTACTTC

size: -
J: TRBJ1-5
V: TRBV4-3
D: -
CDR3: CASSHARGQGNQPQHF
DNA: TGCGCCAGCAGCCACGCGCGGGGGCAAGGCAATCAGCCCCAGCATTTT

size: -
J: TRBJ2-7
V: TRBV7-2
D: -
CDR3: CASSLSETYEQYF
DNA: TGTGCCAGCAGCTTATCAGAAACCTACGAGCAGTACTTC

size: -
J: TRBJ1-2
V: TRBV11-2
D: -
CDR3: CASSSQRTIGWGYTF
DNA: TGTGCCAGCAGCTCACAGAGGACAATAGGATGGGGCTACACCTTC

size: few
J: TRBJ2-1
V: TRBV9
D: TRBD2
CDR3: CASSVGSSGGPNEQFF
DNA: TGTGCCAGCAGCGTAGGGTCTAGCGGGGGTCCCAATGAGCAGTTCTTC

size: -
J: TRBJ1-1
V: TRBV5-1
D: TRBD1
CDR3: CASSFNRGDEAFF
DNA: TGCGCCAGCAGCTTTAACAGGGGGGATGAAGCTTTCTTT

size: -
J: TRBJ2-1
V: TRBV7-7
D: TRBD1
CDR3: CASSLSSRDSGLNEQFF
DNA: TGTGCCAGCAGCTTAAGTAGCCGGGACAGCGGTTTAAATGAGCAGTTCTTC

size: -
J: TRBJ2-5
V: TRBV4-2
D: -
CDR3: CASSPVPGSIQETQYF
DNA: TGTGCCAGCAGCCCAGTTCCGGGGTCGATCCAAGAGACCCAGTACTTC